The clone carrying this TCR beta chain was picked up many times. Antigen: not known. One entry per CDR3 protein, called by TCRdb with MiXCR from the 5' RACE reads. This table holds 670,000 or so distinct CDR3 sequences, around a fifth found once. The sample comes from a study of CD8 T cells in ankylosing spondylitis. Whole-study findings and limits: Made up of fewer than 10 highly homologous variants, a TCR beta motif appeared characteristic of ankylosing spondylitis blood. Disease-associated clones were reportedly significantly overrepresented in matched ankylosing spondylitis synovial fluid.

V was clipped by 3 bases and J by 6 bases, with 7 bases between them. The V gene's germline CDR1 is DFQATT and CDR2 SNEGSKA (reference sequence). The CDR3 covers 11 residues. The receptor comes from a male donor with ankylosing spondylitis. The chain uses TRBV20-1 and TRBJ2-3; D remains ambiguous. The specimen was blood, either unsorted or a sorted T cell fraction (not recorded which). CDR3 nucleotides: TGCAGTGCTAGGGCTGGTGATACGCAGTATTTT. This translates into CSARAGDTQYF.